What follows describes a single TCR beta chain. These data originate in a study of T-cell memory formation after mild COVID-19. MiXCR, run by TCRdb on the 5' RACE reads, gives a single entry per CDR3 protein. Of a few hundred thousand distinct CDR3 sequences listed, about 16% are singletons. This CDR3 region has 15 residues. Trimming took 0 bases from V and 2 from J, leaving 7 bases between them. Looked up from germline, CDR1 is KGHDR and CDR2 is SFDVKD. The J gene is TRBJ2-1, the V gene TRBV24-1; perhaps D is TRBD1 or TRBD2 (5 bases each). Input material: PBMCs or a T cell subset sorted from them (not recorded which). The TCR originated in a man aged 18-30 years who had mild COVID-19 (a few samples of this study predate the infection). Cell type and time point are not known. The DNA for the CDR3 is TGTGCCACCAGTGATTTGTGGGGGACCTACAATGAGCAGTTCTTC. It specifies CATSDLWGTYNEQFF.